This T cell receptor beta chain was captured in a study of T cell repertoires in cytomegalovirus infection (dated by TCRdb to between 2018 and 2020). Background for the entire study: Donor HLA type was relevant to the analysis, because carriage of CMV infection together with the matching HLA type was indicated by public TCR beta signatures.

Turning to this clonotype: Its antigen remains undetermined. It has no much larger one-base neighbor in the sample; base qualities were not kept.

CDR1 and CDR2, per the germline V gene, are SGHVS and FNYEAQ. The CDR3 covers 16 residues, taking in both the cysteine and the phenylalanine. Solely the CDR3 DNA is kept, with 48 bases framed from the first base. The V end loses 1 base and the J end loses 3 bases, and a stretch of 10 bases separates them. What the study reported, not specific to this receptor: In both this cohort and an independent roughly 350-donor cohort, the cumulative frequency of public TCR beta family members distinguished carriers of CMV infection plus the relevant HLA type. The ex vivo response was dominated by HLA-C-restricted CMV-specific TCR beta clonotypes, and the single most frequent clonotype in two of eight donors was supplied by these HLA-C-restricted clonotypes.

The sample was run on an Illumina HiSeq 1500. TCRdb trimmed public reads at Q25 via fastp, called clones via MiXCR and kept in-frame beta chains. Rows merge per CDR3 protein into single entries with the most common DNA and genes. This sample comprises over 100,000 distinct CDR3 sequences, roughly a tenth of them detected only once. The ten largest clones take up around 33% of the sample. This sequence originates from a human donor in good health (CMV status not recorded). Some clones in this sample may be carry-over from other donors' samples. This chain joins TRBV7-6 to TRBJ1-6; confidence is insufficient to name the D gene. Input material: PBMCs, sequenced either directly or after in vitro stimulation (not recorded which). The CDR3 reads CASSLGKDFYNSPLHF. The DNA is as follows: TGTGCCAGCAGCTTAGGAAAAGATTTCTATAATTCACCCCTCCACTTT.